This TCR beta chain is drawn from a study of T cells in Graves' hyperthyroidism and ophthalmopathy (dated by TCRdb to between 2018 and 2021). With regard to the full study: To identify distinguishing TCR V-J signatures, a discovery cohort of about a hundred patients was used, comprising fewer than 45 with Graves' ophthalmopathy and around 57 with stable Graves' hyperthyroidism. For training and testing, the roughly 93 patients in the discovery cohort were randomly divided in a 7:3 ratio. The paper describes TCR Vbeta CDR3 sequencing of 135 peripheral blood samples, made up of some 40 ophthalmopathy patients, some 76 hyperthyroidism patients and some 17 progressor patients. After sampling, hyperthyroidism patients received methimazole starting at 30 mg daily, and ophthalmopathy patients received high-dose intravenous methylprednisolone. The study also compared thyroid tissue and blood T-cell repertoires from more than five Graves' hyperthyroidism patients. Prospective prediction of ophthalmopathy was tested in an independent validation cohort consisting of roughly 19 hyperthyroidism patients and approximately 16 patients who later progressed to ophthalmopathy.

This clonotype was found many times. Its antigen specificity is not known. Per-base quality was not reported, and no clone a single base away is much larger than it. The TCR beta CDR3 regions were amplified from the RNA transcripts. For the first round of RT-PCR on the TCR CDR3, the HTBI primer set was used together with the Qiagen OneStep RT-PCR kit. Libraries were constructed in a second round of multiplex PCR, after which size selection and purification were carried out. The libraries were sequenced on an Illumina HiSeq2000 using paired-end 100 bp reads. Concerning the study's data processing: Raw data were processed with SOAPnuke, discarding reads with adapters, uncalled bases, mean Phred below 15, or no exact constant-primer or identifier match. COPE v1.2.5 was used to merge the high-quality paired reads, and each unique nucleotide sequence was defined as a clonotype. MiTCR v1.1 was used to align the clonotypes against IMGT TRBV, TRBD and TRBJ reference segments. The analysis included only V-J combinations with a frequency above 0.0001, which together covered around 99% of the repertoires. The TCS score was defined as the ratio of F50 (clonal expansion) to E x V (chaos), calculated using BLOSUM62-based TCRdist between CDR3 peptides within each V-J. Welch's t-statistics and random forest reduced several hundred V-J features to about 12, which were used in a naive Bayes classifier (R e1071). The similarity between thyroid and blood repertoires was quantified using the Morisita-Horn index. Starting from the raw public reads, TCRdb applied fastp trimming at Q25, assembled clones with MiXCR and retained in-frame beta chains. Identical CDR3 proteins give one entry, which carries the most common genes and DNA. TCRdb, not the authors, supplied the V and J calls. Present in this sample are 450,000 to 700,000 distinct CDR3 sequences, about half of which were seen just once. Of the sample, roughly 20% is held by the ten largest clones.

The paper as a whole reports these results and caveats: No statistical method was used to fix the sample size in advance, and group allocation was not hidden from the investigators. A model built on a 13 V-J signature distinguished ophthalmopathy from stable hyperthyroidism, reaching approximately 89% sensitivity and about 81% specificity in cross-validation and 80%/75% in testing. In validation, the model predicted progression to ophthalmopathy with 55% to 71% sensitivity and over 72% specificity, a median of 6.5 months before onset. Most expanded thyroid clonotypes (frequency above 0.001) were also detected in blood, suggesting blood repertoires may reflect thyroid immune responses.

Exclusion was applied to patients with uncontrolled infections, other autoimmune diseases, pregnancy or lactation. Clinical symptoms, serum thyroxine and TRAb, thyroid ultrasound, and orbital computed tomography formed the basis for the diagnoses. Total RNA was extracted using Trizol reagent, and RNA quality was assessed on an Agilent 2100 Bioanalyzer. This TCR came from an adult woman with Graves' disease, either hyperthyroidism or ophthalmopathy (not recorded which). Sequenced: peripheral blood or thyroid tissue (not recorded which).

The DNA is as follows: TGCGCCAGCAGCGTTGGGACTAGCGGGATCTACGAGCAGTACTTC. Its translation reads: CASSVGTSGIYEQYF. Here the chain combines TRBV5-1 and TRBJ2-7, and TRBD2 aligns with 13 junction nucleotides. V is pruned by 4 bases and J by 3 bases, leaving 4 bases of the junction without a gene match. The CDR3 sequence holds 15 residues, the cysteine and phenylalanine included. Only CDR3 DNA is held: 45 bases, read in frame from base 1. CDR1 SGHRS and CDR2 YFSETQ were looked up in the germline V gene.